This is a list of T cell receptor beta chains from one sample in a study of blood T cells in healthy people across ages. MiXCR, applied by TCRdb to the 5' RACE reads, yields one record per CDR3 protein. The repertoire holds about 1.5 million distinct CDR3 sequences, around 40% seen once, with around 4% in the top ten. Material: blood. All receptors derive from a woman in her late teens or twenties in good health. Each CDR3 is given with its conserved first and last residue. A D gene is named only where the DNA matches it firmly. Rows give clone size only sometimes, using once, few, many, or a class for an expanded clone.

-	15	TRBV20-1	TRBJ2-3	TRBD2	CSGASGGLGTDTQYF	TGCAGTGGGGCTAGCGGGGGTCTTGGCACAGATACGCAGTATTTT
-	15	TRBV6-1	TRBJ2-2	-	CASKVGQASFGELFF	TGTGCCAGCAAAGTGGGCCAGGCCTCGTTCGGGGAGCTGTTTTTT
-	14	TRBV20-1	TRBJ2-1	TRBD1	CSAAGTGAGNEQFF	TGCAGTGCGGCCGGGACAGGGGCGGGGAATGAGCAGTTCTTC
-	12	TRBV12-3/TRBV12-4	TRBJ2-7	-	CASSYKVYEQYF	TGTGCCAGCAGTTATAAGGTCTACGAGCAGTACTTC
-	13	TRBV20-1	TRBJ1-4	-	CSAPTDANEKRFF	TGCAGTGCGCCGACAGATGCTAATGAAAAACGGTTTTTT
-	16	TRBV9	TRBJ2-7	-	CASSLRAGASSYEQYF	TGTGCCAGCAGCCTAAGGGCGGGGGCCAGCTCCTACGAGCAGTACTTC
many	14	TRBV12-3/TRBV12-4	TRBJ2-3	-	CASSLALTTDTQYF	TGTGCCAGCAGTTTAGCGCTAACTACAGATACGCAGTATTTT
few	16	TRBV4-3	TRBJ2-7	-	CASSQDGRSSYNEQYF	TGCGCCAGCAGCCAAGACGGGAGAAGCTCCTACAATGAGCAGTACTTC
few	12	TRBV30	TRBJ2-7	-	CAWSDRNYEQYF	TGTGCCTGGAGTGACAGGAACTACGAGCAGTACTTC
-	16	TRBV11-2	TRBJ1-6	-	CASKGGAFGYNSPLHF	TGTGCCAGCAAAGGGGGGGCTTTCGGATATAATTCACCCCTCCACTTT
-	13	TRBV29-1	TRBJ2-3	-	CSVHNPLADTQYF	TGCAGCGTCCACAACCCGCTAGCGGATACGCAGTATTTT
-	14	TRBV6-5	TRBJ2-5	-	CASSYSIKGETQYF	TGTGCCAGCAGTTACTCGATAAAGGGGGAGACCCAGTACTTC
-	14	TRBV7-3	TRBJ2-3	-	CASSLSFGLDTQYF	TGTGCCAGCAGCTTAAGTTTCGGACTAGATACGCAGTATTTT
-	16	TRBV9	TRBJ2-1	-	CASRDPGLLDHNEQFF	TGTGCCAGCAGGGACCCAGGGTTACTAGATCACAATGAGCAGTTCTTC
-	12	TRBV10-2	TRBJ2-7	-	CAGGTGSYEQYF	TGCGCCGGCGGTACAGGGAGCTACGAGCAGTACTTC
-	14	TRBV5-1	TRBJ2-7	-	CASSTERTACEQYF	TGCGCCAGCAGCACAGAACGGACAGCGTGCGAGCAGTACTTC
-	20	TRBV4-1	TRBJ1-1	-	CASSPQIARVMRGVNTEAFF	TGCGCCAGCAGCCCACAAATCGCTCGCGTTATGAGGGGGGTGAACACTGAAGCTTTCTTT
-	15	TRBV2	TRBJ2-7	TRBD1	CASSRQGTQYNEQYF	TGTGCCAGCAGTAGACAGGGGACCCAGTACAATGAGCAGTACTTC
many	17	TRBV5-1	TRBJ2-1	TRBD2	CASSFTGLAGGSDEQFF	TGCGCCAGCAGCTTTACAGGACTAGCGGGAGGAAGCGATGAGCAGTTCTTC
-	15	TRBV4-3	TRBJ1-2	TRBD1	CASSQSGQGANGYTF	TGCGCCAGCAGCCAGTCGGGACAGGGAGCCAATGGCTACACCTTC
few	17	TRBV12-3/TRBV12-4	TRBJ2-1	TRBD2	CASSPSTSGRIYNEQFF	TGTGCCAGCAGTCCGTCGACTAGCGGGAGAATCTACAATGAGCAGTTCTTC